This T cell receptor (beta chain) stems from a study of T cell responses to AZD1222 COVID-19 vaccine. Pooled together were second doses at about 4 or about 12 weeks. Trimming pared 6 bases from V and 0 bases from J, leaving 8 bases between. The germline V gene encodes CDR1 MNHEY and CDR2 SVGAGI. The CDR3 has 13 residues. Comment on this clone: No antigen is known for it.

Study outcomes and limitations: Researchers took repertoire samples only after the peak T cell response had come. There were mostly white British donors and more females than males, and clonal diversity was possibly underestimated.

The data were produced by immunoSEQ multiplex PCR, yet TCRdb's version contains in-frame clones alone and is incomplete. The data hold 90,000 to 120,000 clones, with 87% observed a single time. The sequencing here drew on peripheral blood, taken 28 days after the second AZD1222 dose. The sequence was obtained from an adult who received the AZD1222 COVID-19 vaccine. The chain employs TRBV6-5 and TRBJ1-2, with D possibly matching TRBD1 (5 bases). The CDR3 nucleotides read TGTGCCAGCAGGCTACAGGCTAACTATGGCTACACCTTC. Translation gives CASRLQANYGYTF.